The sequence of this TCR beta chain was determined in a study of blood T cell repertoires in COVID-19 (dated by TCRdb to the early 2020s). Describing the broader study: Samples from collaborators originated in the United States, Italy and Spain and spanned both the acute and convalescent phases of COVID-19. The material from the prospective study consisted of cDNA or gDNA derived from T cells, B-cell-depleted T cells, or PBMCs. Subjects who had been exposed to COVID-19, were actively infected with it, or had recovered from it provided the deeply sampled blood TCRbeta repertoires that made up the dataset. A freely available public database, intended as a resource for researchers studying the immune response to SARS-CoV-2, is where the repertoires were released. The samples were drawn from the first 160 participants of the ongoing ImmuneRACE study and from about 1,200 subjects provided by 6 global collaborators. The sample metadata nearly always contained a de-identified subject ID, COVID-19 status, age in years and sex. HLA class I and class II types, where available, came from metadata supplied by the sample provider rather than from assay-based typing. Study-wide conclusions, independent of this receptor: The amount of clinical and demographic metadata varied by source and participant and was provided uncurated.

For this clone: Its antigen is still unknown. Per-nucleotide qualities are absent, and no much larger clonotype sits a single base away.

The V end gives up 2 bases and the J end 2 bases, leaving 2 bases in the junction not matched to a gene. CDR3 length: 13 amino acids, cysteine to phenylalanine. Only CDR3 DNA is held: 39 bases, read in frame from base 1. CDR1 and CDR2 are read off the germline V gene as SQVTM and ANQGSEA. TCRbeta CDR3 regions were amplified from genomic DNA by means of the immunoSEQ Assay, a bias-controlled multiplex PCR. As for the original processing: Within the assay, amplification of reference gene primers was used to estimate how many nucleated cells each sample contained. To quantify the absolute abundance of each unique TCRbeta CDR3 rearrangement, sequence reads were collapsed and filtered. For each sample, productive Simpson clonality was calculated as the square root of Simpson's diversity index over productive rearrangements. TCRdb re-hosts the immuneACCESS table, in-frame sequences only. Its copies lack some clones; in the studies checked, an unresolved V gene accounts for under half of them, and the cause for the rest is not known. That table furnishes V, J and clone size, whereas the DNA furnished D and trimming. In this sample the table shows 230,000 or so clones, approximately 88% of which occur a single time. The ten largest make up approximately 2.3% of the sample.

In the prospective study, participants were roughly 18 to 100 years old, resided in 25 or so geographic areas of the United States, and were enrolled through a virtual design. In the prospective study, cohorts were assigned on the basis of participant-reported clinical history obtained from a screening survey and a study questionnaire. In the prospective study, whole blood, serum and a nasopharyngeal or oropharyngeal swab were collected from each participant by mobile phlebotomists. Additional blood draws and questionnaires over an approximately two-month period could optionally be provided by prospective study participants. Before DNA extraction, prospective study blood samples were shipped either frozen or at room temperature.

This receptor chain uses TRBV29-1 and TRBJ2-7; 8 bases in the middle match TRBD1. The specimen was PBMCs or T cells enriched from blood (not recorded which). The clonotype comes from a woman in her forties with acute COVID-19. The DNA reads as follows: TGCAGCGTTGAACGGGACAGGCCCTACGAGCAGTACTTC. This codes for CSVERDRPYEQYF.